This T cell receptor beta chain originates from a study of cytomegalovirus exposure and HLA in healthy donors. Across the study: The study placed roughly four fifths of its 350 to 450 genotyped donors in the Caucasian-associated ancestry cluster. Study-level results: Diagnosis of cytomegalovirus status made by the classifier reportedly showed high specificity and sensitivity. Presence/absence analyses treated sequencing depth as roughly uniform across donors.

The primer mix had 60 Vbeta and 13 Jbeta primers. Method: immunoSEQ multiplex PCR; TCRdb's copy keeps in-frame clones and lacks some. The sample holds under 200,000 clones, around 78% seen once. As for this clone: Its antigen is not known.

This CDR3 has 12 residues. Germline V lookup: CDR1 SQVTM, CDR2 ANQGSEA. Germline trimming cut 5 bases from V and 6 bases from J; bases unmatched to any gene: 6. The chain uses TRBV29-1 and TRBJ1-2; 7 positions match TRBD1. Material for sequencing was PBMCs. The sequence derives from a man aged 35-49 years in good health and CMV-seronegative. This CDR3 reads CSVYRGGHGYTF. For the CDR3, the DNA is TGCAGCGTTTACAGGGGCGGCCATGGCTACACCTTC.